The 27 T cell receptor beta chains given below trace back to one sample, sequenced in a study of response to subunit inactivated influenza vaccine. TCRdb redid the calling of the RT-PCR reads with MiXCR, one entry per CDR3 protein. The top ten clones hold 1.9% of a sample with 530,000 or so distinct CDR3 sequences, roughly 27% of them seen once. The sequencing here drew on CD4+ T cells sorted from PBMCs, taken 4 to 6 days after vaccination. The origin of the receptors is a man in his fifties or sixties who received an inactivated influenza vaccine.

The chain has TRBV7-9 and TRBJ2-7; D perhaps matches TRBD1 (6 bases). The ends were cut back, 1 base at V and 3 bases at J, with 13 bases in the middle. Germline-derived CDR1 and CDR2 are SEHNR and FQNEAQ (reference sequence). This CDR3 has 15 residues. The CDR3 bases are TGTGCCAGCAGCTTAGGGGACATCTCGATCTACGAGCAGTACTTC. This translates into CASSLGDISIYEQYF.

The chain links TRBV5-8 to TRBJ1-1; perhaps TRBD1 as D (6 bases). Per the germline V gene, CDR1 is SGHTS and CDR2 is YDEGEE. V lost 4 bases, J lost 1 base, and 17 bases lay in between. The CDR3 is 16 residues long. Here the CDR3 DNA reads TGTGCCAGCAGCAAGGTAACGGGACACCGGAACACTGAAGCTTTCTTT. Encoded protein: CASSKVTGHRNTEAFF.

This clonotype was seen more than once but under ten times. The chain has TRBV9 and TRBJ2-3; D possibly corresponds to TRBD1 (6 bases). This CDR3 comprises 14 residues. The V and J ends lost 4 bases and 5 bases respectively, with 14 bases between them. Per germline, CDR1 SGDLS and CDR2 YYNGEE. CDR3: CASSPQTGGDTQYF. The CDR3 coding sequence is TGTGCCAGCAGCCCCCAGACAGGAGGAGATACGCAGTATTTT.

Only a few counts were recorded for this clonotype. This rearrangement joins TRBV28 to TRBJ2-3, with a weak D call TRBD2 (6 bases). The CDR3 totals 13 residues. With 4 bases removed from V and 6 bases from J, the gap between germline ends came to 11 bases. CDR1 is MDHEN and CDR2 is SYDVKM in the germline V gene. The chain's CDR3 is CASSYGSGDTQYF. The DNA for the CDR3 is TGTGCCAGCAGTTATGGTAGCGGCGATACGCAGTATTTT.

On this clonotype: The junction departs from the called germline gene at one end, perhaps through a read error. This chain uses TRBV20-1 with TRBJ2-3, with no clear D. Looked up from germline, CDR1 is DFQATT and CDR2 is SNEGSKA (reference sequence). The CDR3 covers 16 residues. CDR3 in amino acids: CCARDFPASSTDTQYF. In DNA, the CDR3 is TGCTGTGCTAGAGATTTCCCAGCGTCTAGCACAGATACGCAGTATTTT.

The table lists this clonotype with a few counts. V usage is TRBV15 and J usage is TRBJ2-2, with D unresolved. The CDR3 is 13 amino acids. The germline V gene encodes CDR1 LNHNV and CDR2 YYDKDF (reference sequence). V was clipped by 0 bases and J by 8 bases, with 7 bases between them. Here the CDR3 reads CATSRDPQGELFF. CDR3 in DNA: TGTGCCACCAGCAGAGATCCCCAAGGGGAGCTGTTTTTT.

This chain's CDR3 is CASSLVLGSFDGYTF. The CDR3 coding sequence is TGTGCCAGCAGCTTAGTTCTGGGGAGTTTCGATGGCTACACCTTC. The V and J genes are TRBV7-2 and TRBJ1-2; no definite D call. Germline lookup yields CDR1 SGHTA and CDR2 FQGNSA. This CDR3 has 15 amino acids. V lost 1 base and J lost 6, with 15 bases in between.

CDR3 nucleotide sequence: TGTGCCAGCAGTTTGAGCGGGAGAGAAGATACGCAGTATTTT. It encodes CASSLSGREDTQYF. This sequence joins TRBV12-3 or TRBV12-4 and TRBJ2-3; 8 bases are shared with TRBD2. The CDR3 extends over 14 amino acids. The trim removed 3 bases at V and 5 bases at J, leaving 4 bases unmatched.

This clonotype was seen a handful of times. The CDR3 protein is CASSFQDRAMNTEAFF. The CDR3 nucleotides read TGTGCCAGCAGCTTCCAAGACAGGGCCATGAACACTGAAGCTTTCTTT. J is TRBJ1-1 and V is TRBV7-8, with 7 nucleotides matching TRBD1. Trimming took 3 bases from V and 0 from J; bases not matched to a gene: 7. The CDR3 length is 16 residues. From germline, CDR1 is SGHVS and CDR2 FQNEAQ.

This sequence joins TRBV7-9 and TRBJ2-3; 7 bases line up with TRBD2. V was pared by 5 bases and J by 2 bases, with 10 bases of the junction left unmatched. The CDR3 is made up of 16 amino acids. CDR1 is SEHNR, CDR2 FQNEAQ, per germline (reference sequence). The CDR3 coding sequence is TGTGCCAGCAGCACCCGAGCGGGACTTGTCACAGATACGCAGTATTTT. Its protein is CASSTRAGLVTDTQYF.

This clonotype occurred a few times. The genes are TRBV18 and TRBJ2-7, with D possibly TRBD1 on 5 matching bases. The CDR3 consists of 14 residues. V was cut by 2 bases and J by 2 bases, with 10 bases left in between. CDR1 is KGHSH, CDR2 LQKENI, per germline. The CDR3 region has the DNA TGTGCCAGCTCACCATTGGTAGGGGCCTACGAGCAGTACTTC. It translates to CASSPLVGAYEQYF.

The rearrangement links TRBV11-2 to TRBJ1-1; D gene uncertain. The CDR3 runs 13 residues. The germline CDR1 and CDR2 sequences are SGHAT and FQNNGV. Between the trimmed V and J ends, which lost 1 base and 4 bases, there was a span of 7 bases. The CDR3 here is CASSLAERTEAFF. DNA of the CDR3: TGTGCCAGCAGCTTAGCAGAGCGCACTGAAGCTTTCTTT.

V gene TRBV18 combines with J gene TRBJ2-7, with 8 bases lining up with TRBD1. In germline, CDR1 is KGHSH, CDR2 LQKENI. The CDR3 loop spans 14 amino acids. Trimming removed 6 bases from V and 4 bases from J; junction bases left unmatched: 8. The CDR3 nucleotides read TGTGCCAGCTCCCCCGGGACAGGCTTTTACGAGCAGTACTTC. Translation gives CASSPGTGFYEQYF.

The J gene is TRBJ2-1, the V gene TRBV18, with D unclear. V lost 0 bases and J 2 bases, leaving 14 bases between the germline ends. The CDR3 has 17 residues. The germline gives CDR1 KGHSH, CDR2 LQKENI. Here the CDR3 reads CASSPPVKFSPYNEQFF. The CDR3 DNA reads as TGTGCCAGCTCACCACCGGTGAAGTTTTCCCCCTACAATGAGCAGTTCTTC. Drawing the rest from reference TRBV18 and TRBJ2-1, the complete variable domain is NAGVMQNPRHLVRRRGQEARLRCSPMKGHSHVYWYRQLPEEGLKFMVYLQKENIIDESGMPKERFSAEFPKEGPSILRIQQVVRGDSAAYFCASSPPVKFSPYNEQFFGPGTRLTVL.

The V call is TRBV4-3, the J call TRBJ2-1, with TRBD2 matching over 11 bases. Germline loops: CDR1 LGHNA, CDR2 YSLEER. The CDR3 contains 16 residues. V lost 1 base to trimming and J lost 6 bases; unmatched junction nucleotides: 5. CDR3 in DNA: TGCGCCAGCAGCCAAGTTCTTAGCGGGAGGGCCAATGAGCAGTTCTTC. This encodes CASSQVLSGRANEQFF.

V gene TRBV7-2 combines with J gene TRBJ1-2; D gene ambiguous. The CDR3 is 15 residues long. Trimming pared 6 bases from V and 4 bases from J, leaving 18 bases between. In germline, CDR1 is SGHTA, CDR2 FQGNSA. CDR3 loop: CASRSVGSQLYGYTF. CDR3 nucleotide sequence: TGTGCCAGCAGGAGTGTGGGGTCCCAACTCTATGGCTACACCTTC.

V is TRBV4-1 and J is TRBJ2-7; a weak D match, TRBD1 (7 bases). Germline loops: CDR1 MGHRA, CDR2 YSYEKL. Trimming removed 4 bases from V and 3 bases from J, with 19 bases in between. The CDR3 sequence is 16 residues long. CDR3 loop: CASSPLGGTAHYEQYF. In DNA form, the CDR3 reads TGCGCCAGCAGCCCTCTCGGCGGGACAGCACACTACGAGCAGTACTTC.

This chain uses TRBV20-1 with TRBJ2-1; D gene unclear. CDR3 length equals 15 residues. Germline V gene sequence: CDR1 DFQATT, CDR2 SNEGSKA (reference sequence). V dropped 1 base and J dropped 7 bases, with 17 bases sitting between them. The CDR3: CSARVGKTGYNEQFF. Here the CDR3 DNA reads TGCAGTGCTAGAGTTGGAAAAACGGGCTATAATGAGCAGTTCTTC.

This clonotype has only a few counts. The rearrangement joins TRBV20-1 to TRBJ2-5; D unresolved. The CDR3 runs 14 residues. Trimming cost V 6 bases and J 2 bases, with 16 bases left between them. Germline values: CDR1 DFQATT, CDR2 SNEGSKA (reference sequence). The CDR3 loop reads CSARRPGTQETQYF. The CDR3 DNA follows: TGCAGTGCCCGCCGACCCGGTACTCAAGAGACCCAGTACTTC.

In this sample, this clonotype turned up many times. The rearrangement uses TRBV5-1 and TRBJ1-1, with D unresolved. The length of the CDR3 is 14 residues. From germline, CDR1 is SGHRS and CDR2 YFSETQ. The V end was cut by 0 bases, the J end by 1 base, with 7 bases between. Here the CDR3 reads CASSLGSGNTEAFF. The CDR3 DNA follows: TGCGCCAGCAGCTTGGGCTCAGGGAACACTGAAGCTTTCTTT.

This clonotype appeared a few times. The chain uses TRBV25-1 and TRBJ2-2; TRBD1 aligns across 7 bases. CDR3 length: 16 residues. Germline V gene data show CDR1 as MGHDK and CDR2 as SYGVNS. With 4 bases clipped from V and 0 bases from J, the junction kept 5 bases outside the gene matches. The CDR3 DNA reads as TGTGCCAGCAGTGGGGTTACAGGGGCGAACACCGGGGAGCTGTTTTTT. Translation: CASSGVTGANTGELFF.

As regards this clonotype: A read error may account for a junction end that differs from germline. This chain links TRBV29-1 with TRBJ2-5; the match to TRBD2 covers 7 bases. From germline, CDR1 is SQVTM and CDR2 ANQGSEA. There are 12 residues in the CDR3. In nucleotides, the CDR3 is TGCAGCGATAAGACTAGCTCGGAGACCCAGAACTTC. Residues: CSDKTSSETQNF.

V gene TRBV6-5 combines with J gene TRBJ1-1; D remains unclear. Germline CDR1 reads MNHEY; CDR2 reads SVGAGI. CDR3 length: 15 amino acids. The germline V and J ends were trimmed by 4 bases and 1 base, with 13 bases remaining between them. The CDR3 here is CASSSPGRPNTEAFF. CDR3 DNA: TGTGCCAGCAGTTCCCCCGGGAGGCCGAACACTGAAGCTTTCTTT.

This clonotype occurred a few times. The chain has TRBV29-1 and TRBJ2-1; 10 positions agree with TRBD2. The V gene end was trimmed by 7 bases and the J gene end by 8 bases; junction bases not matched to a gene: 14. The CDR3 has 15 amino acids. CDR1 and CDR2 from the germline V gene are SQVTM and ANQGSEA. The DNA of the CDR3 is TGCAGCGCTGCTCGGCGGCTAGCGGGAGCCGATGAGCAGTTCTTC. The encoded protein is CSAARRLAGADEQFF.

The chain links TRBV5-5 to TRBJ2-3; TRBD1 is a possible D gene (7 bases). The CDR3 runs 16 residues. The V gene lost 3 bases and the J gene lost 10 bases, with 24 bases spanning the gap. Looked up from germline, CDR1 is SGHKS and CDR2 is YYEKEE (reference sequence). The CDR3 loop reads CASSYRGGQARTSQYF. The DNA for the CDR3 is TGTGCCAGCAGCTACCGGGGAGGACAGGCAAGAACATCGCAGTATTTT. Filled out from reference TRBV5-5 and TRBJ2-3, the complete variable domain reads DAGVTQSPTHLIKTRGQQVTLRCSPISGHKSVSWYQQVLGQGPQFIFQYYEKEERGRGNFPDRFSARQFPNYSSELNVNALLLGDSALYLCASSYRGGQARTSQYFGPGTRLTVL.

The DNA of the CDR3 is TGCAGTGCCACCGGGACTAGCGGGAGTGGCCCCTACGAGCAGTACTTC. Its translation is CSATGTSGSGPYEQYF. V is TRBV20-1 and J is TRBJ2-7, with TRBD2 matching 14 bases. J lost 2 bases, V lost 6 bases, and 9 bases had no gene match. The germline CDR1 and CDR2 sequences are DFQATT and SNEGSKA (reference sequence). This CDR3 has 16 residues.

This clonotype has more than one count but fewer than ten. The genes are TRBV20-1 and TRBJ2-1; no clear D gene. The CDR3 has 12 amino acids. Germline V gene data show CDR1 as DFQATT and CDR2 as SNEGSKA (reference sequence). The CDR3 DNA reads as TGCAGCGCGCTCAGGCCCTACAATGAGCAGTTCTTC. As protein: CSALRPYNEQFF.